Each of the 25 T cell receptor beta chains below was sequenced from the same sample in a study of human T cells and chemical hapten exposure. TCRdb redid the calling of the RACE reads with MiXCR, one entry per CDR3 protein. The sample has roughly 120,000 distinct CDR3 sequences; 12% to 15% are singletons. This sample's time point: patch test 1, 2 weeks after DPC sensitization. Treatment: therapeutic diphenylcyclopropenone sensitization with weekly scalp DPC. Material: whole blood, obtained in connection with sensitization to the hapten diphenylcyclopropenone (DPC). These receptors originate from a man aged 18 to 30 with alopecia areata. Some clones in this sample may be carry-over from other donors' samples.

The V and J genes are TRBV2 and TRBJ2-1; a possible D gene is TRBD1 (5 bases). V lost 2 bases to trimming and J lost 4 bases, with 6 bases between them. Germline loops: CDR1 SNHLY, CDR2 FYNNEI. This CDR3 has 13 amino acids. The CDR3 bases are TGTGCCAGCAGTGAAAGGGGTTACAATGAGCAGTTCTTC. Translation: CASSERGYNEQFF. Using reference TRBV2 and TRBJ2-1 for the parts outside the CDR3, the full variable domain is EPEVTQTPSHQVTQMGQEVILRCVPISNHLYFYWYRQILGQKVEFLVSFYNNEISEKSEIFDDQFSVERPDGSNFTLKIRSTKLEDSAMYFCASSERGYNEQFFGPGTRLTVL.

The chain carries TRBV18 and TRBJ1-5; no firm D call. CDR3 length: 15 residues. The germline V and J ends were trimmed by 2 bases and 3 bases, with 11 bases remaining between them. In germline, CDR1 is KGHSH, CDR2 LQKENI. The CDR3 region has the DNA TGTGCCAGCTCACCAGCGTCGGGAGACAATCAGCCCCAGCATTTT. Protein sequence: CASSPASGDNQPQHF.

This chain links TRBV12-3 or TRBV12-4 with TRBJ1-4; D is ambiguous. The V end lost 3 bases, the J end lost 7 bases, and 3 bases lay between the germline ends. CDR3 length: 11 amino acids. The CDR3 nucleotides read TGTGCCAGCAGTTTTGGTGAAAAACTGTTTTTT. This codes for CASSFGEKLFF.

V is TRBV6-1 and J is TRBJ1-1; 7 bases are a match to TRBD1. From germline, CDR1 is MNHNS and CDR2 SASEGT. V trimming: 2 bases; J trimming: 5 bases; junction bases outside the gene matches: 5. The CDR3 is made up of 14 amino acids. This chain's CDR3 is CASSESRGRTEAFF. CDR3 nucleotides: TGTGCCAGCAGTGAATCAAGGGGGCGGACTGAAGCTTTCTTT.

The chain uses TRBV2 and TRBJ1-1, with TRBD1 identical over 8 bases. The germline V gene has CDR1 SNHLY and CDR2 FYNNEI. V dropped 0 bases and J dropped 5; count of bases not matched to a gene: 5. CDR3 length: 15 residues. DNA for the CDR3: TGTGCCAGCAGTGAAGCGACAGGGGTGGGGACTGAAGCTTTCTTT. It specifies CASSEATGVGTEAFF.

V usage is TRBV4-3 and J usage is TRBJ1-5; D gene ambiguous. Between the trimmed V and J ends, which lost 0 bases and 6 bases, there was a span of 15 bases. In germline, CDR1 is LGHNA, CDR2 YSLEER. The CDR3 consists of 16 residues. The CDR3 sequence is CASSQDWVGRAQPQHF. CDR3 sequence (DNA): TGCGCCAGCAGCCAAGATTGGGTAGGTCGGGCTCAGCCCCAGCATTTT.

V and J are TRBV20-1 and TRBJ1-1; 7 positions agree with TRBD1. The CDR3 length is 12 residues. The V gene's germline CDR1 is DFQATT and CDR2 SNEGSKA (reference sequence). With V trimmed by 3 bases and J by 5 bases, 3 bases remained unmatched. The CDR3 loop is CSASSGGTEAFF. The DNA for the CDR3 is TGCAGTGCTAGCTCAGGGGGGACTGAAGCTTTCTTT.

The genes are TRBV9 and TRBJ2-3, with D perhaps being TRBD1 or TRBD2 (5 bases each). The CDR3 loop spans 15 amino acids. V lost 6 bases to trimming and J lost 3 bases, with 17 bases between them. The V gene's germline CDR1 is SGDLS and CDR2 YYNGEE. This chain's CDR3 is CASTNGAVITDTQYF. The CDR3 coding sequence is TGTGCCAGCACCAACGGGGCTGTTATAACAGATACGCAGTATTTT.

This clonotype appeared a few times. The chain has TRBV3-1 and TRBJ2-4; maybe TRBD1 (7 bases). Germline V gene sequence: CDR1 LGHDT, CDR2 YNNKEL (reference sequence). This CDR3 spans 15 amino acids. Between the trimmed V and J ends, which lost 4 bases and 2 bases, there was a span of 12 bases. CDR3 DNA sequence: TGTGCCAGCAGCCCAGGGGGGAGAACCAAAAACATTCAGTACTTC. This encodes CASSPGGRTKNIQYF.

The V gene is TRBV4-1, the J gene TRBJ1-6, with D tentatively TRBD1 (5 bases). V lost 3 bases, J lost 16 bases, and 16 bases lay in between. Germline loops: CDR1 MGHRA, CDR2 YSYEKL. This CDR3 has 13 amino acids. The CDR3 loop reads CASSHIGTRALHF. DNA of the CDR3: TGCGCCAGCAGCCATATTGGGACTCGTGCGCTCCACTTT.

This clonotype has at least ten counts. V usage is TRBV6-1 and J usage is TRBJ2-3; TRBD2 agrees at 8 bases. This CDR3 has 15 amino acids. The V and J ends lost 6 bases and 6 bases, in that order; junction bases with no gene match: 11. Germline assignment: CDR1 MNHNS and CDR2 SASEGT. The CDR3 is CASRRPAGDQDTQYF. Here the CDR3 DNA reads TGTGCCAGCAGGCGCCCAGCGGGGGACCAGGATACGCAGTATTTT.

V usage is TRBV6-2 or TRBV6-3 and J usage is TRBJ1-2, with 7 bases aligning to TRBD1. The trim removed 7 bases at V and 3 bases at J, leaving 5 bases unmatched. The CDR3 runs to 13 residues. Per the germline V gene, CDR1 is MNHEY and CDR2 is SVGEGT. DNA of the CDR3: TGTGCCAGCACCTCGACAGGGCACTATGGCTACACCTTC. It is translated as CASTSTGHYGYTF.

This clonotype turned up a few times. The chain links TRBV28 to TRBJ1-5; no firm D call. The CDR3 runs to 12 residues. Germline V CDR1 and CDR2: MDHEN, SYDVKM. The V end was cut by 0 bases, the J end by 5 bases, with 2 bases between. The CDR3 loop reads CASSLWDQPQHF. CDR3 in DNA: TGTGCCAGCAGTTTATGGGATCAGCCCCAGCATTTT.

This clonotype was recorded many times. The V gene is TRBV7-9, the J gene TRBJ1-5; the D gene is possibly TRBD1 (6 bases). The CDR3 runs to 15 residues. Trimming stripped 4 bases from V and 0 bases from J, with 10 bases between. Germline V gives CDR1 SEHNR, CDR2 FQNEAQ (reference sequence). The CDR3 DNA reads TGTGCCAGCAGCTCGACAGGTTATAGCAATCAGCCCCAGCATTTT. This gives the protein CASSSTGYSNQPQHF.

The rearrangement uses TRBV20-1 and TRBJ1-5, with 8 bases aligning to TRBD1. Looked up from germline, CDR1 is DFQATT and CDR2 is SNEGSKA (reference sequence). This CDR3 region has 14 residues. The V segment lost 0 bases and the J segment 2 bases; nucleotides outside the gene matches: 0. Here the CDR3 DNA reads TGCAGTGCTAGAGAGGACAGGGGCAATCAGCCCCAGCATTTT. Translated, it gives CSAREDRGNQPQHF.

This clonotype was seen a handful of times. The V and J genes are TRBV2 and TRBJ1-1; D unclear. This CDR3 region has 12 residues. Germline CDR1 SNHLY, CDR2 FYNNEI. V lost 2 bases, J lost 5 bases, and 6 bases lay in between. Here the CDR3 DNA reads TGTGCCAGCAGTGAATTGGTGACTGAAGCTTTCTTT. This gives the protein CASSELVTEAFF.

This clonotype was recorded many times. V is TRBV12-3 or TRBV12-4 and J is TRBJ1-5; D remains unclear. The CDR3 sequence is 16 residues long. Trimming left V 6 bases short and J 6 bases short, with 21 bases between. CDR3: CASSPVAGAEGQPQHF. The CDR3 nucleotides are TGTGCCAGCAGCCCTGTAGCGGGTGCGGAGGGTCAGCCCCAGCATTTT.

The chain's CDR3 is CASSIKERATVNTEAFF. CDR3 coding DNA: TGTGCCAGTAGTATAAAAGAACGGGCGACTGTGAACACTGAAGCTTTCTTT. J is TRBJ1-1 and V is TRBV19; D gene ambiguous. CDR1 is LNHDA, CDR2 SQIVND, per germline (reference sequence). There are 17 residues in the CDR3. V gave up 2 bases and J gave up 0 bases, with 16 bases separating them. Based on the CDR3 plus reference TRBV19 and TRBJ1-1, the full variable domain is DGGITQSPKYLFRKEGQNVTLSCEQNLNHDAMYWYRQDPGQGLRLIYYSQIVNDFQKGDIAEGYSVSREKKESFPLTVTSAQKNPTAFYLCASSIKERATVNTEAFFGQGTRLTVV.

The chain carries TRBV11-2 and TRBJ2-6; D call uncertain. The ends were cut back, 1 base at V and 0 bases at J, with 7 bases in the middle. Germline-derived CDR1 and CDR2 are SGHAT and FQNNGV. The length of the CDR3 is 16 residues. The CDR3 here is CASSLGGPSGANVLTF. The CDR3 region has the DNA TGTGCCAGCAGCTTAGGGGGTCCCTCTGGGGCCAACGTCCTGACTTTC. Full variable domain (missing parts from reference TRBV11-2 and TRBJ2-6): EAGVAQSPRYKIIEKRQSVAFWCNPISGHATLYWYQQILGQGPKLLIQFQNNGVVDDSQLPKDRFSAERLKGVDSTLKIQPAKLEDSAVYLCASSLGGPSGANVLTFGAGSRLTVL.

This clonotype was picked up a small number of times. This chain connects TRBV7-9 to TRBJ2-7; TRBD1 aligns across 7 bases. The V gene's germline CDR1 is SEHNR and CDR2 FQNEAQ (reference sequence). CDR3 length: 15 amino acids. Trimming removed 4 bases from V and 4 bases from J; junction bases left unmatched: 10. The chain's CDR3 is CASSSPRDRVYEQYF. The CDR3 DNA reads as TGTGCCAGCAGCTCACCCCGGGACAGAGTTTACGAGCAGTACTTC.

The chain uses TRBV4-3 and TRBJ2-2, with 10 bases aligning to TRBD2. Trimming removed 0 bases from V and 0 bases from J; junction bases left unmatched: 7. This CDR3 has 19 amino acids. Germline V gives CDR1 LGHNA, CDR2 YSLEER. CDR3 bases: TGCGCCAGCAGCCAAGATAGTCTAGCGGGGGAAGCGAACACCGGGGAGCTGTTTTTT. It codes for CASSQDSLAGEANTGELFF.

This clonotype has more than one count but fewer than ten. V is TRBV7-2 and J is TRBJ2-1; D is unresolved. Germline assignment: CDR1 SGHTA and CDR2 FQGNSA. CDR3 length: 11 residues. The V gene lost 1 base and the J gene lost 9 bases, with 4 bases spanning the gap. This CDR3 reads CASSLGVEQFF. CDR3 DNA sequence: TGTGCCAGCAGCTTAGGGGTTGAGCAGTTCTTC.

This clonotype was seen a handful of times. This chain connects TRBV29-1 to TRBJ2-7; 7 bases map to TRBD1. CDR1 SQVTM and CDR2 ANQGSEA come from the germline V gene. The ends lost 5 bases at V and 5 bases at J; junction bases unmatched: 6. The CDR3 is 12 amino acids. The chain's CDR3 is CSVPAQGNEQYF. The CDR3 DNA reads TGCAGCGTTCCGGCACAGGGGAACGAGCAGTACTTC.

This clonotype came up a few times. The V and J genes are TRBV5-6 and TRBJ2-5; 8 bases are shared with TRBD1. Germline V gene sequence: CDR1 SGHDT, CDR2 YYEEEE. The CDR3 length is 13 residues. The J segment lost 5 bases and the V segment lost 3 bases, leaving 3 bases of the junction unmatched. CDR3: CASSYRDRETQYF. The CDR3 region has the DNA TGTGCCAGCAGCTACCGGGACAGGGAGACCCAGTACTTC.

This clonotype was found a few times. The chain combines TRBV20-1 with TRBJ2-7, with D unresolved. V was trimmed by 5 bases and J by 3 bases, leaving 11 bases between them. The CDR3 loop spans 12 amino acids. Germline V gene sequence: CDR1 DFQATT, CDR2 SNEGSKA (reference sequence). The CDR3 loop is CSAGPQSYEQYF. The CDR3 DNA sequence: TGCAGTGCTGGCCCCCAGAGCTACGAGCAGTACTTC.